This T cell receptor (beta chain) was retrieved from a study of identical twins. Study results and limitations: Possibly, invariant MAIT and iNKT cells partly confounded zero-insertion analyses. The study reached conclusions through statistical analysis that was cross-sectional, not following the same donors.

Every sampled donor was Caucasian and healthy. On this clonotype: As yet, its antigen is unknown.

The CDR3 spans 17 residues. After removal of 3 bases from V and 7 bases from J, the junction contained 11 bases not matched to a gene. Through template switching, a universal primer site was introduced, and the cDNA contained unique molecular identifiers. MiXCR, run by TCRdb on the 5' RACE reads, gives a single entry per CDR3 protein. Here the sample spans under 350,000 distinct CDR3 sequences, just under 9.5% being singletons. These data also featured in a second study, about yellow fever vaccine responses in identical twins.

The clonotype was recovered from a woman aged 18-29 years in good health. This chain links TRBV12-3 or TRBV12-4 with TRBJ2-1; 11 positions match TRBD2. Material: CD8+ T cells sorted from blood. Here the CDR3 reads CASSFSRSLAGGNEQFF. Here the CDR3 DNA reads TGTGCCAGCAGTTTTTCTAGATCCCTAGCGGGAGGTAATGAGCAGTTCTTC.